Shown below are 22 T cell receptor beta chains from a single sample sequenced in a study of cytomegalovirus exposure and HLA in healthy donors. Clones were sequenced by immunoSEQ multiplex PCR, and TCRdb holds only the in-frame ones, with some missing. Of approximately 190,000 clones in the sample, approximately 82% were seen once. The material sequenced was PBMCs. All receptors derive from a woman aged 25 to 39 in good health and CMV-seropositive.

This clone has more than one count but fewer than ten. The chain joins TRBV10-1 to TRBJ1-1, with D possibly matching TRBD1 (5 bases). Germline V CDR1 and CDR2: WNHNN, SYGVQD (reference sequence). Between the trimmed V and J ends, which lost 4 bases and 0 bases, there was a span of 9 bases. The CDR3 consists of 14 residues. The CDR3 reads CASSAQGMNTEAFF. For the CDR3, the DNA is TGCGCCAGCAGTGCTCAGGGAATGAACACTGAAGCTTTCTTT.

This sequence joins TRBV4-1 and TRBJ1-2, with no clear D. This CDR3 contains 17 residues. The V gene lost 0 bases and the J gene lost 1 base, with 15 bases spanning the gap. CDR1 MGHRA and CDR2 YSYEKL come from the germline V gene. As DNA, the CDR3 is TGCGCCAGCAGCCAAGATTCGCGGTCCGATGGTAACTATGGCTACACCTTC. Its translation: CASSQDSRSDGNYGYTF.

The rearrangement links TRBV25-1 to TRBJ2-5, with a tentative D call TRBD2 (7 bases). The CDR3 is 15 amino acids. Germline CDR1 reads MGHDK; CDR2 reads SYGVNS. The germline V and J ends were trimmed by 8 bases and 5 bases, with 21 bases remaining between them. DNA of the CDR3: TGTGCCAGCCCCCCGGGGAGGGGGGAAGGGGAGACCCAGTACTTC. This sequence encodes CASPPGRGEGETQYF.

The chain joins TRBV5-1 to TRBJ2-5, with D perhaps matching TRBD1 (6 bases). Germline V gene sequence: CDR1 SGHRS, CDR2 YFSETQ. V gave up 4 bases and J gave up 2 bases, with 18 bases separating them. This CDR3 has 16 residues. Here the CDR3 DNA reads TGCGCCAGCAGCGCAGAGAGCCACAGGGTTCAAGAGACCCAGTACTTC. It specifies CASSAESHRVQETQYF. The full variable domain, its missing parts supplied by reference TRBV5-1 and TRBJ2-5, is KAGVTQTPRYLIKTRGQQVTLSCSPISGHRSVSWYQQTPGQGLQFLFEYFSETQRNKGNFPGRFSGRQFSNSRSEMNVSTLELGDSALYLCASSAESHRVQETQYFGPGTRLLVL.

This clone was observed a single time. This chain joins TRBV6-1 and TRBJ2-1; tentative D call: TRBD2 (6 bases). V was trimmed by 3 bases and J by 2 bases, leaving 14 bases between them. There are 16 residues in the CDR3. The germline CDR1 and CDR2 sequences are MNHNS and SASEGT. The CDR3 DNA follows: TGTGCCAGCAGTGATCCCGGGAGAGTACCCTACAATGAGCAGTTCTTC. Translated: CASSDPGRVPYNEQFF.

This chain uses TRBV28 with TRBJ2-3; possible D gene TRBD2, 6 bases. The germline V and J ends were trimmed by 7 bases and 2 bases, with 13 bases remaining between them. This CDR3 is 14 amino acids long. In germline, CDR1 is MDHEN, CDR2 SYDVKM. CDR3 residues: CASTWRGYTDTQYF. The CDR3 DNA follows: TGTGCCAGCACTTGGAGGGGATACACAGATACGCAGTATTTT.

The V call is TRBV19, the J call TRBJ2-5; 12 positions agree with TRBD2. This CDR3 has 15 residues. The V gene's germline CDR1 is LNHDA and CDR2 SQIVND (reference sequence). V dropped 2 bases and J dropped 7; count of bases not matched to a gene: 5. DNA for the CDR3: TGTGCCAGTAGTATACTAGCGGGAGGGAGAGGGACCCAGTACTTC. It translates to CASSILAGGRGTQYF.

The genes are TRBV5-1 and TRBJ2-7, with D possibly TRBD1 on 5 matching bases. Germline V gene data show CDR1 as SGHRS and CDR2 as YFSETQ. The CDR3 length is 12 residues. The V gene lost 3 bases and the J gene lost 6 bases, with 10 bases spanning the gap. The CDR3 DNA reads TGCGCCAGCAGCTCCCAGGGTACCGAGCAGTACTTC. Its translation is CASSSQGTEQYF.

The chain recombines TRBV9 with TRBJ2-3; TRBD1 agrees at 9 bases. Germline CDR1 reads SGDLS; CDR2 reads YYNGEE. Unmatched junction bases numbered 9, after V lost 4 bases and J lost 3 bases. The CDR3 runs 16 residues. The CDR3 protein is CASSLIRDRVTDTQYF. The CDR3 bases are TGTGCCAGCAGCTTAATCCGGGACAGGGTTACAGATACGCAGTATTTT.

The J gene is TRBJ1-1, the V gene TRBV29-1, with 7 positions matching TRBD1. Germline lookup yields CDR1 SQVTM and CDR2 ANQGSEA. CDR3 length equals 13 residues. V gave up 2 bases and J gave up 7 bases; unmatched junction bases: 7. CDR3 protein: CSVETGTEYEAFF. As DNA, the CDR3 is TGCAGCGTTGAAACCGGGACAGAATATGAAGCTTTCTTT.

Comment on this clone: A junction boundary mismatches the germline segment, possibly from a read error. The chain is built from TRBV7-9 and TRBJ2-1; 11 bases are shared with TRBD2. This CDR3 comprises 15 residues. Germline-derived CDR1 and CDR2 are SEHNR and FQNEAQ (reference sequence). DNA of the CDR3: TGTGCCAGCAGCTTTCGTGGACTAGGACTAGCGGGTGTAGTCTTC. This sequence encodes CASSFRGLGLAGVVF.

The V and J genes are TRBV14 and TRBJ1-2; 9 bases are shared with TRBD1. CDR3 size: 15 residues. Per germline, CDR1 SGHDN and CDR2 FVKESK. V lost 1 base, J lost 4 bases, and 4 bases stayed unmatched. CDR3: CASSQGRDRAYGYTF. DNA for the CDR3: TGTGCCAGCAGCCAAGGCCGGGACAGGGCCTATGGCTACACCTTC.

The sample holds a few counts of this clone. The rearrangement uses TRBV30 and TRBJ1-5, with 8 positions matching TRBD1. Unmatched junction bases numbered 6, after V lost 7 bases and J lost 4 bases. This CDR3 spans 13 amino acids. Per germline, CDR1 GTSNPN and CDR2 SVGIG (reference sequence). In DNA form, the CDR3 reads TGTGCCTCAGGACAGGGTCAGAATCAGCCCCAGCATTTT. Translated: CASGQGQNQPQHF.

The chain recombines TRBV27 with TRBJ1-2; tentative D call: TRBD1 (5 bases). The CDR3 runs 17 residues. Germline-derived CDR1 and CDR2 are MNHEY and SMNVEV (reference sequence). V dropped 5 bases and J dropped 1 base, with 20 bases sitting between them. The DNA for the CDR3 is TGTGCCAGCAGTCCAGACAGACAGAGAACAAGTAACTATGGCTACACCTTC. Amino acids: CASSPDRQRTSNYGYTF.

The rearrangement uses TRBV19 and TRBJ2-2; D perhaps matches TRBD1 (6 bases). The CDR3 is 14 amino acids. Germline V lookup: CDR1 LNHDA, CDR2 SQIVND (reference sequence). Trimming left V 7 bases short and J 6 bases short, with 15 bases between. The chain's CDR3 is CASIRNRASGELFF. For the CDR3, the DNA is TGTGCCAGTATAAGGAACAGGGCCTCCGGGGAGCTGTTTTTT.

This clone occurred a few times. The junction differs from germline at one of its ends, possibly a read error. V gene TRBV7-7 combines with J gene TRBJ2-5; 11 bases match TRBD2. CDR1 is SSHAT, CDR2 FNYEAQ, per germline (reference sequence). CDR3 length equals 14 residues. CDR3 in amino acids: CASSLSSGGETQYF. For the CDR3, the DNA is TGTGCTAGCAGCTTATCTAGCGGGGGGGAGACCCAGTACTTC.

The chain recombines TRBV6-1 with TRBJ1-1; D might be TRBD1 (5 bases). Per germline, CDR1 MNHNS and CDR2 SASEGT. This CDR3 has 13 amino acids. V lost 4 bases to trimming and J lost 8 bases, with 14 bases between them. The chain's CDR3 is CASSGIPRTEAFF. CDR3 bases: TGTGCCAGCAGTGGAATCCCTAGGACAGAAGCTTTCTTT.

The genes are TRBV25-1 and TRBJ2-2, with 7 positions matching TRBD1. Germline CDR1 is MGHDK and CDR2 is SYGVNS. J was trimmed by 7 bases and V by 3 bases; bases with no gene match: 11. This CDR3 contains 16 residues. The CDR3 nucleotides are TGTGCCAGCAGTGATTCTCGCCAGGGGGAAATCGGGGAGCTGTTTTTT. Its translation is CASSDSRQGEIGELFF.

The chain joins TRBV7-6 to TRBJ2-7, with TRBD2 as a possible D gene (6 bases). The CDR3 has 15 amino acids. CDR1 is SGHVS, CDR2 FNYEAQ, per germline. Trimming took 4 bases from V and 7 from J, leaving 20 bases between them. CDR3 sequence (DNA): TGTGCCAGCAGCTCGACCTCGGGACTCCTAAGTGAGCAGTACTTC. This encodes CASSSTSGLLSEQYF.

J is TRBJ2-5 and V is TRBV6-1, with unresolved D. The germline gives CDR1 MNHNS, CDR2 SASEGT. The CDR3 length is 15 residues. V was trimmed by 6 bases and J by 4 bases, leaving 18 bases between them. CDR3 in DNA: TGTGCCAGCAGATCACAACCGCATACAAGAGAGACCCAGTACTTC. Translated: CASRSQPHTRETQYF.

The V call is TRBV5-1, the J call TRBJ1-1, with a weak D call TRBD1 (6 bases). Trimming removed 0 bases at V and 1 base at J, with 25 bases between. CDR3 length: 20 residues. Per germline, CDR1 SGHRS and CDR2 YFSETQ. The CDR3 loop reads CASSLAAGVRNHTRNTEAFF. The DNA for the CDR3 is TGCGCCAGCAGCTTGGCCGCAGGGGTGCGGAACCACACACGGAACACTGAAGCTTTCTTT.

CDR3: CSVGTGASSGNTIYF. For the CDR3, the DNA is TGCAGCGTGGGAACAGGGGCCTCCTCTGGAAACACCATATATTTT. The chain combines TRBV29-1 with TRBJ1-3; 7 nucleotides align to TRBD1. The J segment lost 0 bases and the V segment lost 6 bases, leaving 8 bases of the junction unmatched. The CDR3 covers 15 residues. Germline V CDR1 and CDR2: SQVTM, ANQGSEA.